This T cell receptor beta chain originates from a study of naive and memory T cell subsets. This clonotype was picked up a small number of times. This CDR3 contains 13 residues. V dropped 1 base and J dropped 3 bases, with 1 base sitting between them. Amplification of ligated cDNA took four PCR rounds with SP2 and nested alpha and beta constant primers. For blood and skin samples, reverse transcription used TCR alpha and beta constant primers. TCRdb used MiXCR to reprocess the 5' RACE reads, holding one entry per CDR3 protein. The table includes roughly 62,000 distinct CDR3 sequences, roughly 7% detected once. A UMI-containing oligonucleotide was joined by 3' ligation to the TCR cDNA template. Adult healthy volunteers gave 2.5 ml peripheral blood for whole-blood RNA. Cells were not sorted; total RNA input targeted 1 to 1000 ng.

This sequence joins TRBV12-3 or TRBV12-4 and TRBJ2-6; D unclear. The TCR was taken from a male donor in good health. CDR3 nucleotides: TGTGCCAGCAGTTTAGATGGGGCCAACGTCCTGACTTTC. Translating gives CASSLDGANVLTF.